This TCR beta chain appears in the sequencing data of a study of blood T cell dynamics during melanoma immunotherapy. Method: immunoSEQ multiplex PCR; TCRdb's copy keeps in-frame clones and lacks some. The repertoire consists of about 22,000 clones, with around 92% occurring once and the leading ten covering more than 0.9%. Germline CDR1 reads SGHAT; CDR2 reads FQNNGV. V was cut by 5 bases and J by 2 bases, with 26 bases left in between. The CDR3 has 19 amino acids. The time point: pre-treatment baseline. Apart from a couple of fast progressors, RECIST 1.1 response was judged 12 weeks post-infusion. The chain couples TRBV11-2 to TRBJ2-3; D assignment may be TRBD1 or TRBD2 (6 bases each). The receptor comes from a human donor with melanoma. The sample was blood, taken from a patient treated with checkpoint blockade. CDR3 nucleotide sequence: TGTGCCAGCAGCCTATCCCCTAGCAGGGGACTGGGGGCCACAGATACGCAGTATTTT. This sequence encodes CASSLSPSRGLGATDTQYF.